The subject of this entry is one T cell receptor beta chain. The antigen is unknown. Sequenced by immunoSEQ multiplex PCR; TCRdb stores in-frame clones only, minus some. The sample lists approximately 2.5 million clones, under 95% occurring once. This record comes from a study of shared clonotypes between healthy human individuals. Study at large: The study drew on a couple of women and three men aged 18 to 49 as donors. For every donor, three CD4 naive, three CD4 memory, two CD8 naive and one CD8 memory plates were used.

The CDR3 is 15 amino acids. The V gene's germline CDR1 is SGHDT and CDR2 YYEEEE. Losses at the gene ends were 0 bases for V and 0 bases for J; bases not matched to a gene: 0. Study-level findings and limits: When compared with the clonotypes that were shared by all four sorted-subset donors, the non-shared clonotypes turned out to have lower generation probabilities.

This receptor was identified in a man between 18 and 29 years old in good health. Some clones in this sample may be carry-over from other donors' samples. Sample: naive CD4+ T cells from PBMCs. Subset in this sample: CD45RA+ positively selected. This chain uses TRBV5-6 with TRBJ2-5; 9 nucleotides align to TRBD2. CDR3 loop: CASSLGLADQETQYF. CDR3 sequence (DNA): TGTGCCAGCAGCTTGGGACTAGCGGACCAAGAGACCCAGTACTTC.